The T cell receptor (beta chain) under discussion was sequenced for a study of molecular identifiers for immune sequencing clone quantification. Study-level findings and limits: Barcodes shared by identical TCR molecules could lead to underestimated sizes of highly expanded clones. Over 99% of CMV-specific effector molecules, but under 1% of naive ones, were in clones above 20 copies.

Germline-derived CDR1 and CDR2 are ENHRY and SYGVKD. The CDR3 covers 11 residues. With 8 bases clipped from V and 6 bases from J, the junction kept 2 bases outside the gene matches. TCRdb analysed the PCR reads with MiXCR anew, one entry per CDR3 protein. Here the sample spans about half a million distinct CDR3 sequences, over 20% being singletons. In this sample, this clonotype turned up a few times. Antigen unknown. Material for sequencing was naive CD8+ T cells from blood, with Jurkat cell RNA spiked in. Subset indicated: FACS-sorted CD8+CD4-CCR7+CD45RA+ naive T cells. The origin of this receptor is a human donor in good health. Some libraries in this study had Jurkat cell RNA spiked in. The rearrangement uses TRBV10-3 and TRBJ2-7; the match to TRBD1 covers 9 bases. The CDR3 spells CAIGQGSEQYF. CDR3 DNA: TGTGCCATCGGACAGGGGTCCGAGCAGTACTTC.